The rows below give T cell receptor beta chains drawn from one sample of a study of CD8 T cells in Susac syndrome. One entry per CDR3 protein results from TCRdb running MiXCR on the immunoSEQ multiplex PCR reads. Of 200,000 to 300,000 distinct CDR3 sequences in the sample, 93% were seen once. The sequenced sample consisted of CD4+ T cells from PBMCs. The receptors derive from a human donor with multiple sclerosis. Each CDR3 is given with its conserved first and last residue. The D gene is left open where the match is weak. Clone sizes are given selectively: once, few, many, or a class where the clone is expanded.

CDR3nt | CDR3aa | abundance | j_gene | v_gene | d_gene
TGTGCCAGCAGTTTCAAGGGGGGCTGGAGCACAGATACGCAGTATTTT | CASSFKGGWSTDTQYF | . | TRBJ2-3 | TRBV27 | .
TGTGCCAGTCCACAGGGGGCTGTAGATACGCAGTATTTT | CASPQGAVDTQYF | . | TRBJ2-3 | TRBV19 | TRBD1
TGTGCCAGCAGCCATCCTAATATGTGGAATGAGCAGTTCTTC | CASSHPNMWNEQFF | . | TRBJ2-1 | TRBV14 | .
TGTGCCAGCAGACTAGACTTCTACAATGAGCAGTTCTTC | CASRLDFYNEQFF | . | TRBJ2-1 | TRBV5-4 | .
TGTGCCAGCAGCCAACAGGGTTCCGGGGAGCTGTTTTTT | CASSQQGSGELFF | once | TRBJ2-2 | TRBV5-6 | .
TGTGCCATCAGTGAGTCTACCGGGACGCCATACAATGAGCAGTTCTTC | CAISESTGTPYNEQFF | once | TRBJ2-1 | TRBV10-3 | .
TGTGCCAGCAGCTGGGGGGGTGGCAATCAGCCCCAGCATTTT | CASSWGGGNQPQHF | . | TRBJ1-5 | TRBV5-6 | .
TGTGCCAGCAGTTACTCGGGGGGGGTCACTGAAGCTTTCTTT | CASSYSGGVTEAFF | . | TRBJ1-1 | TRBV6-5 | .
TGTGCCAGCAGTGAATATAGTACCCTCAGCGGGGGCAATGAGCAGTTCTTC | CASSEYSTLSGGNEQFF | . | TRBJ2-1 | TRBV25-1 | TRBD2
TGTGCCAGTAGGATTAGGCAGGGGGTACAATACGGGCAGTTCTTC | CASRIRQGVQYGQFF | once | TRBJ2-1 | TRBV19 | TRBD1
TGTGCCTGGAATGGACAGGGCGAATCCATGAACACTGAAGCTTTCTTT | CAWNGQGESMNTEAFF | . | TRBJ1-1 | TRBV30 | TRBD1
TGTGCCAGCAGCTTAGGAACAGGGTTCTCCGGGGAGCTGTTTTTT | CASSLGTGFSGELFF | once | TRBJ2-2 | TRBV7-9 | .
TGTGCCAGCAGCCCCGGGGCTAGCGGACCCCTTACCTACAATGAGCAGTTCTTC | CASSPGASGPLTYNEQFF | . | TRBJ2-1 | TRBV27 | TRBD2
TGTGCCAGCAGTCAACTGGGACAGGCGGGGGAGCAGTACTTC | CASSQLGQAGEQYF | . | TRBJ2-7 | TRBV27 | TRBD1
TGTGCCAGTATCCGGGGACAGGGAGGGATGAACACTGAAGCTTTCTTT | CASIRGQGGMNTEAFF | . | TRBJ1-1 | TRBV19 | TRBD1
TGTGCCAGCAGTTTAGCCAGCCAAGAGACCCAGTACTTC | CASSLASQETQYF | few | TRBJ2-5 | TRBV12-3/TRBV12-4 | .
TGTGCCAGCAGCAAACTCACGACCGGGACGGCTGACAATGAGCAGTTCTTC | CASSKLTTGTADNEQFF | . | TRBJ2-1 | TRBV4-2 | .
TGTGCCAGCAGCTTATACCCCGCCGTCGGCGAGCAGTACTTC | CASSLYPAVGEQYF | few | TRBJ2-7 | TRBV7-6 | .
TGTGCCTGGAGTGTACAGGGGAACTTCTATGGCTACACCTTC | CAWSVQGNFYGYTF | once | TRBJ1-2 | TRBV30 | TRBD1
TGCGCCAGCAGCGCGGGACTAGCGGGAGGTAACAATGAGCAGTTCTTC | CASSAGLAGGNNEQFF | . | TRBJ2-1 | TRBV5-1 | TRBD2
TGTGCCAGCACAGGGGGCGCGATAAGCTATGGCTACACCTTC | CASTGGAISYGYTF | once | TRBJ1-2 | TRBV2 | TRBD1
TGTGCCAGCAGCTCGCAGACGCAGGGGAGAGGAGAGACCCAGTACTTC | CASSSQTQGRGETQYF | . | TRBJ2-5 | TRBV7-2 | .
TGTGCCAGCAGCCAATGGACAGGGGGCGTCGGGGAGCTGTTTTTT | CASSQWTGGVGELFF | . | TRBJ2-2 | TRBV3-1 | TRBD1
TGTGCCAGCACTGCAAGGGGACAAGAGACCCAGTACTTC | CASTARGQETQYF | . | TRBJ2-5 | TRBV2 | .
TGTGCCAGCAGCTCTTTTCTGGGATTAGTCCGTGGCACCGGGGAGCTGTTTTTT | CASSSFLGLVRGTGELFF | . | TRBJ2-2 | TRBV7-9 | .
TGTGCCAGCAGTGAGACAGGGACCCCCTACGAGCAGTACTTC | CASSETGTPYEQYF | . | TRBJ2-7 | TRBV2 | TRBD1
TGTGCCAGCAGCCAAGGTGTAGGTGAAAAACTGTTTTTT | CASSQGVGEKLFF | . | TRBJ1-4 | TRBV3-1 | .
TGCGCCAGCAGCCTAGCGAGCGGGGGGTCCTTTGGTGAGCAGTTCTTC | CASSLASGGSFGEQFF | . | TRBJ2-1 | TRBV4-1 | TRBD2
TGCGCCAGCAGTTTGAGCTATTCCGGGGAGCTGTTTTTT | CASSLSYSGELFF | . | TRBJ2-2 | TRBV4-1 | .
TGTGCCAGCAGTTTAAGAGGCGGGACCCAGACTCTTTATGGGGAGACCCAGTACTTC | CASSLRGGTQTLYGETQYF | . | TRBJ2-5 | TRBV27 | .
TGCAGCGTCTCGACAGGGATTTTCCACGAGCAGTACTTC | CSVSTGIFHEQYF | . | TRBJ2-7 | TRBV29-1 | TRBD1
TGTGCCAGCAGCCCCCACCGACAGGGGGCGAAGAAGACCCAGTACTTC | CASSPHRQGAKKTQYF | . | TRBJ2-5 | TRBV13 | TRBD1
TGTGCCAGCAGCTTCCCGGGAGGGAAAACCGGGGAGCTGTTTTTT | CASSFPGGKTGELFF | . | TRBJ2-2 | TRBV11-1 | TRBD2
TGCGCCAGCAGCTTGACCGGGACAGGGGCTGAAGCTTTCTTT | CASSLTGTGAEAFF | . | TRBJ1-1 | TRBV5-1 | TRBD1
TGTGCCAGCAGTTCCCCGCTTGAGAGATATAGCAATCAGCCCCAGCATTTT | CASSSPLERYSNQPQHF | . | TRBJ1-5 | TRBV6-7 | .
TGTGCCAGCAAAGATAGCACAGATACGCAGTATTTT | CASKDSTDTQYF | . | TRBJ2-3 | TRBV25-1 | .
TGCAGTGCTAGGAACTCGGCAGGGGCTTATTACGAGCAGTACTTC | CSARNSAGAYYEQYF | . | TRBJ2-7 | TRBV20-1 | .
TGTGCCAGCAGCTCGGGACCCCTGAACTATGGCTACACCTTC | CASSSGPLNYGYTF | . | TRBJ1-2 | TRBV5-6 | .
TGTGCCTGGAGTAGGTCCGATAACTATGGCTACACCTTC | CAWSRSDNYGYTF | once | TRBJ1-2 | TRBV30 | .
TGCAGCGTCCGGAGGGGTTTGGATCAGCCCCAGCATTTT | CSVRRGLDQPQHF | once | TRBJ1-5 | TRBV29-1 | .
TGCGCCAGCCCCTTGGCGGGCGTACAGAACACTGAAGCTTTCTTT | CASPLAGVQNTEAFF | . | TRBJ1-1 | TRBV5-1 | .
TGTGCCAGCAGCTTAGGGGTAGGGGACAGCAATCAGCCCCAGCATTTT | CASSLGVGDSNQPQHF | . | TRBJ1-5 | TRBV7-9 | .
TGCAGCCCCGTCCTCGGGACTAGCGGGAGTGCAGATACGCAGTATTTT | CSPVLGTSGSADTQYF | . | TRBJ2-3 | TRBV29-1 | TRBD2
TGTGCCAGTAGTCCGGGCAGGGGAGCCAAAAACATTCAGTACTTC | CASSPGRGAKNIQYF | . | TRBJ2-4 | TRBV19 | .
TGTGCCAGCAGCGTGAATAGCGGGGGGGCGGTTACCGGGGAGCTGTTTTTT | CASSVNSGGAVTGELFF | . | TRBJ2-2 | TRBV9 | TRBD2
TGTGCCAGCAGTGAGCCGACAGGACTTCACTACGAGCAGTACTTC | CASSEPTGLHYEQYF | . | TRBJ2-7 | TRBV2 | .
TGTGCCAGCAGTGACGGGGGACGTCCCACAGATACGCAGTATTTT | CASSDGGRPTDTQYF | . | TRBJ2-3 | TRBV6-5 | .
TGCAGCGCTCTCGGGACAGGGAACTACGAGCAGTACTTC | CSALGTGNYEQYF | . | TRBJ2-7 | TRBV29-1 | TRBD1
TGTGCCATCAGTGATCACGGGCGCACTGAAGCTTTCTTT | CAISDHGRTEAFF | . | TRBJ1-1 | TRBV10-3 | .
TGCAGCGTGCGGGACCAGAATTCACCCCTCCACTTT | CSVRDQNSPLHF | few | TRBJ1-6 | TRBV29-1 | .
TGTGCCTGGAGTGTACGCGGGACCTTTTATCAGCCCCAGCATTTT | CAWSVRGTFYQPQHF | . | TRBJ1-5 | TRBV30 | .
TGCAGTGCTACCCCGACAGGGAAGAACACTGAAGCTTTCTTT | CSATPTGKNTEAFF | once | TRBJ1-1 | TRBV20-1 | TRBD1
TGTGCCAGCAGTTCCAGGACTAGCGGGGACAATGAGCAGTTCTTC | CASSSRTSGDNEQFF | . | TRBJ2-1 | TRBV27 | TRBD2
TGTGCCAGCAGCTTGGAGGGTTACCAAGAGACCCAGTACTTC | CASSLEGYQETQYF | few | TRBJ2-5 | TRBV5-1 | .
TGCAGTGCTAGGGGCAGGACTAGGTCCTACAATGAGCAGTTCTTC | CSARGRTRSYNEQFF | . | TRBJ2-1 | TRBV20-1 | TRBD2